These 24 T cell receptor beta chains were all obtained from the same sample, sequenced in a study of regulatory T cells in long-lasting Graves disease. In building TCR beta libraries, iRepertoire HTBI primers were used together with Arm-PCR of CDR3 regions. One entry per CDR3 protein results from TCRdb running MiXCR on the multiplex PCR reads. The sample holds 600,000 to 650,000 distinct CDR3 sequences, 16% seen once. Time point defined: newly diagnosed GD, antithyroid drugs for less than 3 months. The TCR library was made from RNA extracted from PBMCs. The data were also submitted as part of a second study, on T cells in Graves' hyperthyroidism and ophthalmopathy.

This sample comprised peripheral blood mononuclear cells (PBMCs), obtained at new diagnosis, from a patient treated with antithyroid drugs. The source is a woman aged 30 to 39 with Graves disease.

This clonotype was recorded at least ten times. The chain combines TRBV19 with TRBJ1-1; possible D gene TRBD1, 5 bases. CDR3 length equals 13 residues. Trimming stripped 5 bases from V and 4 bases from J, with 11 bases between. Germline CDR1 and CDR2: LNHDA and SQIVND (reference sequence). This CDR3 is CASSHTGLTEAFF. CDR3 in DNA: TGTGCCAGTAGTCATACGGGGCTCACTGAAGCTTTCTTT.

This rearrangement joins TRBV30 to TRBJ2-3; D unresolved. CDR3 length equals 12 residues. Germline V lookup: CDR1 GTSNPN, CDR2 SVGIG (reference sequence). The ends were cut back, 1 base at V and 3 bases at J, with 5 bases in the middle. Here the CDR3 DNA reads TGTGCCTGGAGTGGAGTAACAGATACGCAGTATTTT. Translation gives CAWSGVTDTQYF.

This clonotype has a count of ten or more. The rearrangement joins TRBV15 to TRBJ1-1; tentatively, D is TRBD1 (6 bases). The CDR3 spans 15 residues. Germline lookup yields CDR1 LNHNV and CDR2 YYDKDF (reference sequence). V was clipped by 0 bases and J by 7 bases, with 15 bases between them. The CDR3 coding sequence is TGTGCCACCAGCAGAGATCGGGAGGGGGAAGGTGAAGCTTTCTTT. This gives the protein CATSRDREGEGEAFF. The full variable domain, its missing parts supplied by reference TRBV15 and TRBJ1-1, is DAMVIQNPRYQVTQFGKPVTLSCSQTLNHNVMYWYQQKSSQAPKLLFHYYDKDFNNEADTPDNFQSRRPNTSFCFLDIRSPGLGDTAMYLCATSRDREGEGEAFFGQGTRLTVV.

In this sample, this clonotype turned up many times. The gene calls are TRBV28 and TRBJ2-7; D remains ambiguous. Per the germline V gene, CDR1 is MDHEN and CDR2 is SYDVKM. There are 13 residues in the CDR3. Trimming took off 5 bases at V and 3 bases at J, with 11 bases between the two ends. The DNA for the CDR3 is TGTGCCAGCAGTCGGGCGGCTAACTACGAGCAGTACTTC. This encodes CASSRAANYEQYF.

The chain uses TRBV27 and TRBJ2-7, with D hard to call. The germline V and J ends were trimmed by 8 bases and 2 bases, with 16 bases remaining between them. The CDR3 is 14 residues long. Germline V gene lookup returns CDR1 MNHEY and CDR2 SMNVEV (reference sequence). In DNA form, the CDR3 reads TGTGCCAGCGGCTCGAACCGAGTTCCCTACGAGCAGTACTTC. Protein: CASGSNRVPYEQYF.

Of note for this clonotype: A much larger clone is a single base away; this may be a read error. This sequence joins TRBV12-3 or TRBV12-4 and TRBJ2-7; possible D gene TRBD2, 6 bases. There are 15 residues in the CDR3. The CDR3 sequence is CASSFGGSSSYGQYF. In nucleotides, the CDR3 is TGTGCCAGCAGTTTCGGGGGTTCGAGCTCCTACGGGCAGTACTTC.

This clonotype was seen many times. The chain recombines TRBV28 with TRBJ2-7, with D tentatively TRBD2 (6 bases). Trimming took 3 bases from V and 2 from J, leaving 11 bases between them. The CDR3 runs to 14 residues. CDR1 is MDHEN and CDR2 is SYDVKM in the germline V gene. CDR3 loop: CASSLFGGAYEQYF. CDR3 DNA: TGTGCCAGCAGTTTGTTCGGAGGGGCCTACGAGCAGTACTTC.

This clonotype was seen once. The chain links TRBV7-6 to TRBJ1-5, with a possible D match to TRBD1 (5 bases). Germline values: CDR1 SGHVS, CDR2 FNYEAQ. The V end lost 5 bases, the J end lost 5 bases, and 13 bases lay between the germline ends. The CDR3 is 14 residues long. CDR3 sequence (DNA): TGTGCCAGCAGCCAGAGTAGCAGGGATCAGCCCCAGCATTTT. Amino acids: CASSQSSRDQPQHF.

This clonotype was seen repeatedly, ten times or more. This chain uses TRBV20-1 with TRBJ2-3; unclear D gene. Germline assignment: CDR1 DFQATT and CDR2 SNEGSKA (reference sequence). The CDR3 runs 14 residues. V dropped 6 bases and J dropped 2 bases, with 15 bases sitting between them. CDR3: CSAPKARNTDTQYF. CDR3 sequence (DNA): TGCAGTGCGCCCAAGGCGAGGAACACAGATACGCAGTATTTT.

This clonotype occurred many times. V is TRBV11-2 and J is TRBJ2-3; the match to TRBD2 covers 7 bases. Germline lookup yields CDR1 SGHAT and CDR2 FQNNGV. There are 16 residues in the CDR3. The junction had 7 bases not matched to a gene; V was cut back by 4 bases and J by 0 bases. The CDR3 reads CASSWGLGGSTDTQYF. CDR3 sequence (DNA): TGTGCCAGCAGCTGGGGCTTGGGGGGGAGCACAGATACGCAGTATTTT.

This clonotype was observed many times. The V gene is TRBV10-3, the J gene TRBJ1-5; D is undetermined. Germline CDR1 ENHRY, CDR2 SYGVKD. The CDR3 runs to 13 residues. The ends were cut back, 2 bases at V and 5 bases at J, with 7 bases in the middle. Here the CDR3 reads CAISESGDQPQHF. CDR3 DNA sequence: TGTGCCATCAGTGAGAGCGGGGATCAGCCCCAGCATTTT.

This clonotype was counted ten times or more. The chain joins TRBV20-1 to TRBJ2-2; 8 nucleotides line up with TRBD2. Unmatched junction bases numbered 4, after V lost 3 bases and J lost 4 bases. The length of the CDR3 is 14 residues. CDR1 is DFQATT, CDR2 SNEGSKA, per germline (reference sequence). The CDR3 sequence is CSARVGRATGELFF. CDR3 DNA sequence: TGCAGTGCTAGGGTCGGGAGGGCCACCGGGGAGCTGTTTTTT.

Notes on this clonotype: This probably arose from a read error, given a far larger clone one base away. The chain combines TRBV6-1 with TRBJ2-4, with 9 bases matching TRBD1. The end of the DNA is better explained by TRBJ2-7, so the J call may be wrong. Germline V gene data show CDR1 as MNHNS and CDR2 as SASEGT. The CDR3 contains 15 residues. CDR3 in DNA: TGTGACAGCAAGATGACCGGGACAGGGCCGTACGAGCAGTACTTC. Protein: CDSKMTGTGPYEQYF.

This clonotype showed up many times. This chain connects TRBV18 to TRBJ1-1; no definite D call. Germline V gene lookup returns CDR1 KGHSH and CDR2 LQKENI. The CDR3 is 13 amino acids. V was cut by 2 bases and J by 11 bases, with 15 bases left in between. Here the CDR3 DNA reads TGTGCCAGCTCACCAACCGCGGGCCTTGGGGCTTTCTTT. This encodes CASSPTAGLGAFF. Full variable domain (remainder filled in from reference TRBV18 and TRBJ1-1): NAGVMQNPRHLVRRRGQEARLRCSPMKGHSHVYWYRQLPEEGLKFMVYLQKENIIDESGMPKERFSAEFPKEGPSILRIQQVVRGDSAAYFCASSPTAGLGAFFGQGTRLTVV.

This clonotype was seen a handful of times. CDR3: CASRARVLNTGELFF. The DNA for the CDR3 is TGTGCCAGCAGAGCGCGGGTCCTGAACACCGGGGAGCTGTTTTTT. The chain recombines TRBV7-2 with TRBJ2-2; D is possibly TRBD2 (5 bases). V dropped 6 bases and J dropped 1 base, with 12 bases sitting between them. The CDR3 runs 15 residues. Germline V gene data show CDR1 as SGHTA and CDR2 as FQGNSA.

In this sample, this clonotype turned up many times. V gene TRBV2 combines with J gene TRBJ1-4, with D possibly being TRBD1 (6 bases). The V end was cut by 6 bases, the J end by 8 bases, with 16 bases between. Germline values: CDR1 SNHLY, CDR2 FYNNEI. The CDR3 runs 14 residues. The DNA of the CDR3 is TGTGCCAGCAGCCCAGGGGACCTCACCGAAAAACTGTTTTTT. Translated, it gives CASSPGDLTEKLFF.

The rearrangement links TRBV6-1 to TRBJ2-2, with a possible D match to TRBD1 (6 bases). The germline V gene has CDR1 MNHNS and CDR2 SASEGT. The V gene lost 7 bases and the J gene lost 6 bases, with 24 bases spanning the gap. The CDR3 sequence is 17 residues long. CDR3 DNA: TGTGCCAGCACCTCTCAGGGCCGCAGGGGTTTAGCCGGGGAGCTGTTTTTT. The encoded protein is CASTSQGRRGLAGELFF.

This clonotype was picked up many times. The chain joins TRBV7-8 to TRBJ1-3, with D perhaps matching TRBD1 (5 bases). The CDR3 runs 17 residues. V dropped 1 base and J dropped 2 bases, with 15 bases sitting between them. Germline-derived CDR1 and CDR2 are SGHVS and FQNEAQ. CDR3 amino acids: CASSLGYRGGAGNTIYF. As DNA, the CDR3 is TGTGCCAGCAGCTTAGGATATCGCGGGGGTGCTGGAAACACCATATATTTT.

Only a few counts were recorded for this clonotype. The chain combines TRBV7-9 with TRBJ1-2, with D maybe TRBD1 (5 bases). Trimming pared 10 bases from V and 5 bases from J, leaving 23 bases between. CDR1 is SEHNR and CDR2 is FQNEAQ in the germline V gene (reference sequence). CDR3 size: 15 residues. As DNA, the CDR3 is TGTGCCAAGGCGCCGATTAAGATTAGGGGATATGGCTACACCTTC. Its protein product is CAKAPIKIRGYGYTF. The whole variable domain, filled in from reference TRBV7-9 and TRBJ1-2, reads DTGVSQNPRHKITKRGQNVTFRCDPISEHNRLYWYRQTLGQGPEFLTYFQNEAQLEKSRLLSDRFSAERPKGSFSTLEIQRTEQGDSAMYLCAKAPIKIRGYGYTFGSGTRLTVV.

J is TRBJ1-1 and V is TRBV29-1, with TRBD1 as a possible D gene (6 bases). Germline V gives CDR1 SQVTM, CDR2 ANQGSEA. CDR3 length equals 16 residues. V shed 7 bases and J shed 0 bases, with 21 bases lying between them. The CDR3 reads CSARGGGGVMNTEAFF. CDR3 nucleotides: TGCAGCGCCCGAGGGGGGGGCGGGGTTATGAACACTGAAGCTTTCTTT.

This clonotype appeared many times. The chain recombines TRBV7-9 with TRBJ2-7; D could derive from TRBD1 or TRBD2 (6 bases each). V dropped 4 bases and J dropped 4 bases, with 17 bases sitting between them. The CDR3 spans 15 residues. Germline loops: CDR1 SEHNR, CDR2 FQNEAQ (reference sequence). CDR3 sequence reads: CASSSGGEKGYEQYF. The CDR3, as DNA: TGTGCCAGCAGCTCCGGGGGCGAGAAGGGGTACGAGCAGTACTTC.

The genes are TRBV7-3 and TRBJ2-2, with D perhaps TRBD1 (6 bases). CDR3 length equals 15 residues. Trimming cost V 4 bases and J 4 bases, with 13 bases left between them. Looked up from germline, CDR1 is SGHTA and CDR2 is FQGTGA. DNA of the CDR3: TGTGCCAGCAGCTACCAGACAGGCGGCACCGGGGAGCTGTTTTTT. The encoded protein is CASSYQTGGTGELFF.

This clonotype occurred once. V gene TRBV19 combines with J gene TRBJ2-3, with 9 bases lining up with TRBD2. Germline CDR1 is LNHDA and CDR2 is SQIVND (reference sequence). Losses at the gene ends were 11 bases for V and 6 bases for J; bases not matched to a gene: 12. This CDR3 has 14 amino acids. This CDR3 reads CAAAPQAGGDTQYF. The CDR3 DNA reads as TGTGCCGCAGCACCCCAGGCGGGGGGGGATACGCAGTATTTT.

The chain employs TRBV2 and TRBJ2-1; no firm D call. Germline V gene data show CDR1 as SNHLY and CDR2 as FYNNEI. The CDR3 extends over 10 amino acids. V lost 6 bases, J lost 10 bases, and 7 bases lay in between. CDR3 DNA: TGTGCCAGCAGCTCCTACGAGCAGTTCTTC. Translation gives CASSSYEQFF.